The present entry profiles one T cell receptor beta chain with its context. In the naive CD8 group, cells lacked CD45RO and were positively selected for CCR7, so terminally differentiated effector memory CD45RA+ cells were left out. The source of the sample is a study of shared clonotypes between healthy human individuals. This CDR3 comprises 12 residues. The germline V and J ends were trimmed by 5 bases and 3 bases, with 7 bases remaining between them. From germline, CDR1 is SGHNT and CDR2 YYREEE (reference sequence). This table comes from immunoSEQ multiplex PCR, and its TCRdb copy is limited to in-frame clones, with some not included. The repertoire includes under 850,000 clones, 90% to 95% of them detected once, and about 25% sits in the top ten.

The receptor was derived from a man younger than 45 in good health. The sample consisted of naive CD8+ T cells sorted from blood. The chain links TRBV5-4 to TRBJ2-3; a weak D match, TRBD1 (6 bases). This CDR3 reads CASSRGTDTQYF. The CDR3, as DNA: TGTGCCAGCAGTAGGGGGACAGATACGCAGTATTTT.